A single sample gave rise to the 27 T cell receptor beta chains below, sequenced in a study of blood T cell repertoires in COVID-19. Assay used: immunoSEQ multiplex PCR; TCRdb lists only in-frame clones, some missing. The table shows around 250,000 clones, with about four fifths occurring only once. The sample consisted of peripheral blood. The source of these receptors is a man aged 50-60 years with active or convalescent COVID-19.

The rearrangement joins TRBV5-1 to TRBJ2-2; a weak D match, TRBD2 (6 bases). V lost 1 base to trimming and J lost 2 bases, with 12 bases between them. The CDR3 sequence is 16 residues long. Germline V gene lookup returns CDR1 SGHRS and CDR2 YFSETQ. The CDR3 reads CASSLQQGGNTGELFF. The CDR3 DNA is TGCGCCAGCAGCTTGCAGCAGGGAGGTAACACCGGGGAGCTGTTTTTT. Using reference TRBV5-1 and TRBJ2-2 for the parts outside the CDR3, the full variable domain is KAGVTQTPRYLIKTRGQQVTLSCSPISGHRSVSWYQQTPGQGLQFLFEYFSETQRNKGNFPGRFSGRQFSNSRSEMNVSTLELGDSALYLCASSLQQGGNTGELFFGEGSRLTVL.

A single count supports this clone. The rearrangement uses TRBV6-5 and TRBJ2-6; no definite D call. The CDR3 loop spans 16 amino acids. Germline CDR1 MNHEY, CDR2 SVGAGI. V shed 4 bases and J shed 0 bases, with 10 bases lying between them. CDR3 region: CASSWLLASGANVLTF. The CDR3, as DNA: TGTGCCAGCAGTTGGCTGTTGGCCTCTGGGGCCAACGTCCTGACTTTC.

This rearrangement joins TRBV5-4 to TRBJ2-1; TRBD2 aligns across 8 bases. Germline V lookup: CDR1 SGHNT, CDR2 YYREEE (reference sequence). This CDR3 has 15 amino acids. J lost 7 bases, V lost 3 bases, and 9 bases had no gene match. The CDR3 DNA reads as TGTGCCAGCAGCTCCGGGGGGGCAAATTTGAATGAGCAGTTCTTC. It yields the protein CASSSGGANLNEQFF.

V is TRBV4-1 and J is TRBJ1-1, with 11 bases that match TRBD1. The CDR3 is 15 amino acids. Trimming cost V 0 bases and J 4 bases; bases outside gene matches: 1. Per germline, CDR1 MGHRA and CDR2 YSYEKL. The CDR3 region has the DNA TGCGCCAGCAGCCAAGAAGGGACAGGGGGCACTGAAGCTTTCTTT. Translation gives CASSQEGTGGTEAFF.

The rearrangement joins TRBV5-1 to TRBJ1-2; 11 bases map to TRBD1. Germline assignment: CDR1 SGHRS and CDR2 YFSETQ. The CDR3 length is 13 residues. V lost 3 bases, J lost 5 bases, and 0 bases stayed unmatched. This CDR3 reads CASSWDRGYGYTF. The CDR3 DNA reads TGCGCCAGCAGCTGGGACAGGGGGTATGGCTACACCTTC.

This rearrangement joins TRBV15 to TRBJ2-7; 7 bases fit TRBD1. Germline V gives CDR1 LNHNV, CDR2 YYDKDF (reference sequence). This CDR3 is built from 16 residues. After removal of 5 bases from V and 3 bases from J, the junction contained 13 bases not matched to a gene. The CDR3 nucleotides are TGTGCCACCAGCCTCCGCCCGGGACAGCAAAACTACGAGCAGTACTTC. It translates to CATSLRPGQQNYEQYF.

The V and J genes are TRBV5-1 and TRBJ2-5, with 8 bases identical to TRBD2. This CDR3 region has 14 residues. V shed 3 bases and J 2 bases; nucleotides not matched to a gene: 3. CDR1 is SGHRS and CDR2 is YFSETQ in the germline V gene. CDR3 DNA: TGCGCCAGCAGCTGGCGGGGGGCGCAAGAGACCCAGTACTTC. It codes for CASSWRGAQETQYF.

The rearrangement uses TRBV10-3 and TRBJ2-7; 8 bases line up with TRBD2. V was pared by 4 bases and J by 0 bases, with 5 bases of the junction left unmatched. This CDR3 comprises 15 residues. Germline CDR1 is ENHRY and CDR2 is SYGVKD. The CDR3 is CAISGVTSGSYEQYF. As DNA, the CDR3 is TGTGCCATCAGTGGGGTAACTAGCGGCTCCTACGAGCAGTACTTC.

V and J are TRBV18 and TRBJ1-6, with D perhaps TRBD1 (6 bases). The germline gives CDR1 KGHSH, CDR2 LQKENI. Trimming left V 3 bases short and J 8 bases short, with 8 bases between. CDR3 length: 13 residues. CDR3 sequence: CASSPGADSPLHF. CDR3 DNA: TGTGCCAGCTCACCGGGGGCGGATTCACCCCTCCACTTT.

The CDR3 reads CAWSVAGGEQYF. The CDR3 DNA is TGTGCCTGGAGTGTTGCAGGTGGCGAGCAGTACTTC. The V call is TRBV30, the J call TRBJ2-7; no clear D. Deletions cut 0 bases from V and 6 bases from J, with 9 bases between. Germline CDR1 GTSNPN, CDR2 SVGIG (reference sequence). CDR3 length: 12 residues. Combining the CDR3 with reference TRBV30 and TRBJ2-7 gives the whole variable domain SQTIHQWPATLVQPVGSPLSLECTVEGTSNPNLYWYRQAAGRGLQLLFYSVGIGQISSEVPQNLSASRPQDRQFILSSKKLLLSDSGFYLCAWSVAGGEQYFGPGTRLTVT.

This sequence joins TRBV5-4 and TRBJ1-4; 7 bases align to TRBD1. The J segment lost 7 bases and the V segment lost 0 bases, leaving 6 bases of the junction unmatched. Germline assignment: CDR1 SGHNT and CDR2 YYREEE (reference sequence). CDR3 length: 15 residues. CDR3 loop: CASSLGTGVPEKLFF. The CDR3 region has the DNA TGTGCCAGCAGCTTGGGCACAGGGGTCCCTGAAAAACTGTTTTTT.

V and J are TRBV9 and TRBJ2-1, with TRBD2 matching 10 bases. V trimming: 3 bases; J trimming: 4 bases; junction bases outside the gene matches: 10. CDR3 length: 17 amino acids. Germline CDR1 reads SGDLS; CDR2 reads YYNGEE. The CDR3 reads CASSASLAGGRYNEQFF. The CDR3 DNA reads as TGTGCCAGCAGCGCCTCGTTAGCGGGGGGCCGATACAATGAGCAGTTCTTC.

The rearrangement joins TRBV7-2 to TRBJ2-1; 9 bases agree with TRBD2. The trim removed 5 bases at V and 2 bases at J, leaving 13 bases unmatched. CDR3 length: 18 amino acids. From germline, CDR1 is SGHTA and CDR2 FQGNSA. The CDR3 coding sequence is TGTGCCAGCAGCCCAAAGGGTTCCCAGCGGGAGGCCTACAATGAGCAGTTCTTC. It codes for CASSPKGSQREAYNEQFF.

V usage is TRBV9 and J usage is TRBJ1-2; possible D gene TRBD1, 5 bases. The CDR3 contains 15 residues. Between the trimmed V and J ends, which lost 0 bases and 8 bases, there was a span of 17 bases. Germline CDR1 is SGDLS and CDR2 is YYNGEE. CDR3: CASSVGGRVHGGYTF. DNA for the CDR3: TGTGCCAGCAGCGTAGGGGGCAGGGTTCATGGAGGCTACACCTTC. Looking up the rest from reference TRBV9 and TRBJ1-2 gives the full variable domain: DSGVTQTPKHLITATGQRVTLRCSPRSGDLSVYWYQQSLDQGLQFLIQYYNGEERAKGNILERFSAQQFPDLHSELNLSSLELGDSALYFCASSVGGRVHGGYTFGSGTRLTVV.

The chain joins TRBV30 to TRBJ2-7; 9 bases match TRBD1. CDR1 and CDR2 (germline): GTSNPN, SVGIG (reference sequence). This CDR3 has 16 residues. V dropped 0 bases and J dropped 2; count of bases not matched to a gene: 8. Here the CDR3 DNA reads TGTGCCTGGAGTGTAGCCTTGGGACAGGGCACCTACGAGCAGTACTTC. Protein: CAWSVALGQGTYEQYF.

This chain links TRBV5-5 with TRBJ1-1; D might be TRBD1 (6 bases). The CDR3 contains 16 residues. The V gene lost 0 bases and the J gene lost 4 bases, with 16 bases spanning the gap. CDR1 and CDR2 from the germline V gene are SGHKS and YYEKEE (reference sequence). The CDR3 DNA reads TGTGCCAGCAGCTTGGGAGTTTCAGGGGTGGGCACTGAAGCTTTCTTT. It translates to CASSLGVSGVGTEAFF. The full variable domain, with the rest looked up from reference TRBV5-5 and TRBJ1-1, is DAGVTQSPTHLIKTRGQQVTLRCSPISGHKSVSWYQQVLGQGPQFIFQYYEKEERGRGNFPDRFSARQFPNYSSELNVNALLLGDSALYLCASSLGVSGVGTEAFFGQGTRLTVV.

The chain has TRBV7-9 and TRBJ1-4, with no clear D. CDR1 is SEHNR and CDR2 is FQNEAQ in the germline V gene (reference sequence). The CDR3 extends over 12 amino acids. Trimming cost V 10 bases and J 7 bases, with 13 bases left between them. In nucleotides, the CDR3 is TGTGCCACCCCCGACCAGGCTGAAAAACTGTTTTTT. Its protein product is CATPDQAEKLFF.

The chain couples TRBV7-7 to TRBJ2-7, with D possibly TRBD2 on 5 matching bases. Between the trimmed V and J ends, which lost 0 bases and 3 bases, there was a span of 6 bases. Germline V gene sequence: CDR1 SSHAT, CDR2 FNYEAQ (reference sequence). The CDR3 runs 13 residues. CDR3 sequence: CASSLAGSYEQYF. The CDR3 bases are TGTGCCAGCAGCTTAGCGGGGAGCTACGAGCAGTACTTC.

The CDR3 sequence is CASSFIGGELFF. CDR3 nucleotides: TGTGCCAGCAGCTTCATCGGGGGGGAGCTGTTTTTT. The chain uses TRBV9 and TRBJ2-2; no clear D. The CDR3 is 12 amino acids. V shed 4 bases and J shed 8 bases, with 9 bases lying between them. CDR1 is SGDLS, CDR2 YYNGEE, per germline.

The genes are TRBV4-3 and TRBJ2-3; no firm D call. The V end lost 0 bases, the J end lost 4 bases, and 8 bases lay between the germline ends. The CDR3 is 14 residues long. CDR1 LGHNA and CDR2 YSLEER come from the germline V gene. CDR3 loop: CASSQEQASDTQYF. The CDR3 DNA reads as TGCGCCAGCAGCCAAGAACAAGCGTCAGATACGCAGTATTTT.

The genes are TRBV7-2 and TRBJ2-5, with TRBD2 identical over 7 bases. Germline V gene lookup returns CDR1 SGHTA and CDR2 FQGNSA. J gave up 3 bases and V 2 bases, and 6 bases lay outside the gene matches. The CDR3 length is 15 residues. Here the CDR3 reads CASSLRTRGEETQYF. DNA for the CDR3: TGTGCCAGCAGCTTAAGGACCCGGGGGGAAGAGACCCAGTACTTC.

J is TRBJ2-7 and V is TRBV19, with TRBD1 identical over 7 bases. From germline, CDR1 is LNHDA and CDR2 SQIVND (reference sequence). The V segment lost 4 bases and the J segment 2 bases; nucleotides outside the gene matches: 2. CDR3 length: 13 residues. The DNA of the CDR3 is TGTGCCAGTAGTACGACAGGGACCTACGAGCAGTACTTC. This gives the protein CASSTTGTYEQYF.

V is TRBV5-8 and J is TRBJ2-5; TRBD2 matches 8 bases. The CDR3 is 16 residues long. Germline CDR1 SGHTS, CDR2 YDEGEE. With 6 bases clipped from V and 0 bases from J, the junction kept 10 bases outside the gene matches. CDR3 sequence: CASTMDKRGYQETQYF. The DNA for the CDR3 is TGTGCCAGCACCATGGACAAGCGGGGGTACCAAGAGACCCAGTACTTC.

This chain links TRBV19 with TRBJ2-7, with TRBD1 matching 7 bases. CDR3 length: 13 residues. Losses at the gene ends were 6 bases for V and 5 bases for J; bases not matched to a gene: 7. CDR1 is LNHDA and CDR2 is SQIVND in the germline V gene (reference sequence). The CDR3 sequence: CASRMTGSDEQYF. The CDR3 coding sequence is TGTGCCAGTAGGATGACAGGGAGCGACGAGCAGTACTTC.

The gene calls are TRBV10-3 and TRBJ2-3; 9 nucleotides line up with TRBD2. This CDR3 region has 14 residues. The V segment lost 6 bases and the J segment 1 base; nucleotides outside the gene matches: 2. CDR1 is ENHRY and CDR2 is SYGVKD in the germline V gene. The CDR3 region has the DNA TGTGCCATCAGGGCTAGCGGGGGCACAGATACGCAGTATTTT. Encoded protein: CAIRASGGTDTQYF.

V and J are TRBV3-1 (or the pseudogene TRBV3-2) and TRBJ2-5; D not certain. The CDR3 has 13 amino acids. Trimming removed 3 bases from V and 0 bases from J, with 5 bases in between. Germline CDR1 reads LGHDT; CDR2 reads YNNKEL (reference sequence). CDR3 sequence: CASSHSHQETQYF. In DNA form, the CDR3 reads TGTGCCAGCAGCCACTCCCACCAAGAGACCCAGTACTTC.

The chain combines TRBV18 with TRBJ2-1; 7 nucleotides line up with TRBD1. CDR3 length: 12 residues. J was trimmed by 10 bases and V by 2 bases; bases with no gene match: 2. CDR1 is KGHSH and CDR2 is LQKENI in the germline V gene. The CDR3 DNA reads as TGTGCCAGCTCACCAAGGGGGCCAGAGCAGTTCTTC. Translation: CASSPRGPEQFF.